These 15 T cell receptor beta chains originate from one sample sequenced in a study of blood T cell repertoires in COVID-19. Repertoires were generated with immunoSEQ multiplex PCR, while TCRdb's copy carries only in-frame clones and drops some. The table records about 50,000 clones, around 88% of them present only once. The material sequenced was peripheral blood. These receptors all stem from a woman in her sixties with acute or convalescent COVID-19.

V gene TRBV2 combines with J gene TRBJ1-1; D is perhaps TRBD1 (5 bases). The length of the CDR3 is 14 residues. V dropped 3 bases and J dropped 3 bases, with 11 bases sitting between them. Germline values: CDR1 SNHLY, CDR2 FYNNEI. CDR3 sequence (DNA): TGTGCCAGCAGTGAGGCGGGGCGGGACACTGAAGCTTTCTTT. As protein: CASSEAGRDTEAFF.

The rearrangement links TRBV29-1 to TRBJ1-3, with D tentatively TRBD1 (6 bases). Germline values: CDR1 SQVTM, CDR2 ANQGSEA. This CDR3 comprises 13 residues. The germline V and J ends were trimmed by 3 bases and 3 bases, with 9 bases remaining between them. CDR3 nucleotides: TGCAGCGTTGAGTCGGACAGTGGAAACACCATATATTTT. This encodes CSVESDSGNTIYF.

The chain carries TRBV3-1 (or the pseudogene TRBV3-2) and TRBJ2-6, with TRBD1 matching over 7 bases. Losses at the gene ends were 4 bases for V and 1 base for J; bases not matched to a gene: 7. CDR1 LGHDT and CDR2 YNNKEL come from the germline V gene (reference sequence). The CDR3 has 17 residues. The CDR3 here is CASSPRTGWSGANVLTF. The CDR3 nucleotides read TGTGCCAGCAGCCCCCGGACAGGCTGGTCTGGGGCCAACGTCCTGACTTTC.

This clone was recorded a few times. This sequence joins TRBV12-3 or TRBV12-4 and TRBJ1-1; D uncertain. The CDR3 length is 12 residues. V shed 3 bases and J shed 13 bases, with 15 bases lying between them. The CDR3 sequence is CASSFYLFGVFF. The CDR3 nucleotides are TGTGCCAGCAGTTTCTACTTATTTGGAGTTTTCTTT.

The rearrangement uses TRBV6-1 and TRBJ2-1, with 10 bases fitting TRBD2. CDR1 is MNHNS and CDR2 is SASEGT in the germline V gene. The CDR3 contains 16 residues. After removal of 0 bases from V and 4 bases from J, the junction contained 3 bases not matched to a gene. The DNA of the CDR3 is TGTGCCAGCAGTGAAGCGGGAGCGGGGGGGTACAATGAGCAGTTCTTC. Residues: CASSEAGAGGYNEQFF.

The DNA of the CDR3 is TGTGCCAGCAGCTTAGCAGGTACTGGAAACACCATATATTTT. It encodes CASSLAGTGNTIYF. V and J are TRBV11-2 and TRBJ1-3; D call uncertain. V was pared by 1 base and J by 2 bases, with 6 bases between. This CDR3 is built from 14 residues. Germline CDR1 is SGHAT and CDR2 is FQNNGV.

The chain uses TRBV30 and TRBJ2-2, with TRBD2 matching over 8 bases. The CDR3 is 14 amino acids. V shed 5 bases, J shed 6 bases, and the junction held 8 bases outside the gene matches. Germline lookup yields CDR1 GTSNPN and CDR2 SVGIG (reference sequence). The CDR3 loop reads CAWGRTAGAGELFF. CDR3 coding DNA: TGTGCCTGGGGTAGGACAGCGGGAGCCGGGGAGCTGTTTTTT.

The CDR3 region is CASSTDGQGNTEAFF. Written as DNA, the CDR3 is TGCGCCAGCAGCACGGATGGACAGGGGAACACTGAAGCTTTCTTT. The V and J genes are TRBV5-1 and TRBJ1-1, with 8 bases matching TRBD1. CDR3 length equals 15 residues. V shed 4 bases and J 1 base; nucleotides not matched to a gene: 6. From germline, CDR1 is SGHRS and CDR2 YFSETQ.

This clone was recorded only once. The chain employs TRBV12-3 or TRBV12-4 and TRBJ2-1; 10 bases line up with TRBD2. Trimming at V came to 8 bases and at J to 5 bases, leaving 3 bases not matched to a gene. The CDR3 spans 13 residues. In DNA, the CDR3 is TGTGCCAGCGGGACTAGCGTAGACAATGAGCAGTTCTTC. This translates into CASGTSVDNEQFF.

The J gene is TRBJ1-2, the V gene TRBV6-5; maybe TRBD1 (6 bases). Germline CDR1 and CDR2: MNHEY and SVGAGI. CDR3 length equals 12 residues. Trimming took off 7 bases at V and 8 bases at J, with 14 bases between the two ends. The CDR3, as DNA: TGTGCCAGCACGTGGACAGATCGGGGCTACACCTTC. Translated: CASTWTDRGYTF.

V usage is TRBV5-1 and J usage is TRBJ2-2, with D unclear. V dropped 0 bases and J dropped 0 bases, with 6 bases sitting between them. The CDR3 spans 15 residues. The germline gives CDR1 SGHRS, CDR2 YFSETQ. CDR3 sequence reads: CASSLAFSNTGELFF. As DNA, the CDR3 is TGCGCCAGCAGCTTGGCCTTTTCGAACACCGGGGAGCTGTTTTTT.

The genes are TRBV28 and TRBJ2-1; possible D gene TRBD2, 6 bases. The V end was cut by 11 bases, the J end by 1 base, with 24 bases between. Germline CDR1 is MDHEN and CDR2 is SYDVKM. CDR3 size: 17 residues. CDR3 nucleotide sequence: TGTGCCTGCACCAGCCTCACGGGACTGATATCCTACAATGAGCAGTTCTTC. Translating it yields CACTSLTGLISYNEQFF.

The rearrangement uses TRBV7-3 and TRBJ1-2; possibly TRBD1 for D (5 bases). The V and J ends lost 2 bases and 8 bases respectively, with 21 bases between them. This CDR3 is built from 16 residues. Per germline, CDR1 SGHTA and CDR2 FQGTGA. The DNA for the CDR3 is TGTGCCAGCAGCTTAGGTCCCCAGGGTAATGTTTTCGGCTACACCTTC. Protein: CASSLGPQGNVFGYTF. The variable domain in full, completed from reference TRBV7-3 and TRBJ1-2, reads GAGVSQTPSNKVTEKGKYVELRCDPISGHTALYWYRQSLGQGPEFLIYFQGTGAADDSGLPNDRFFAVRPEGSVSTLKIQRTERGDSAVYLCASSLGPQGNVFGYTFGSGTRLTVV.

V is TRBV15 and J is TRBJ2-5; 8 bases match TRBD1. CDR3 length equals 14 residues. The germline CDR1 and CDR2 sequences are LNHNV and YYDKDF (reference sequence). V was clipped by 3 bases and J by 2 bases; unmatched bases: 2. The CDR3 coding sequence is TGTGCCACCAGCAGGGACAGGGCTCAAGAGACCCAGTACTTC. This gives the protein CATSRDRAQETQYF.

The chain couples TRBV6-1 to TRBJ1-5; D call uncertain. This CDR3 has 15 amino acids. The germline V gene has CDR1 MNHNS and CDR2 SASEGT. Between the trimmed V and J ends, which lost 1 base and 0 bases, there was a span of 7 bases. The CDR3 DNA reads as TGTGCCAGCAGTGAAGTGTCAGATAGCAATCAGCCCCAGCATTTT. Its protein product is CASSEVSDSNQPQHF.